Listed below are T cell receptor beta chains from one sample, sequenced in a study of cytotoxic CD8 clonotypes in ibrutinib-treated CLL. Clones were sequenced by immunoSEQ multiplex PCR, and TCRdb holds only the in-frame ones, with some missing. The sample shows fewer than 400,000 clones, 67% of them seen only once. Specimen: PBMCs, collected after 36 months of ibrutinib treatment. These receptors came from a human donor with chronic lymphocytic leukemia. CDR3s include the opening cysteine and the closing phenylalanine or tryptophan. Fields, in order: J gene, V gene, clone size, D gene, CDR3 protein, CDR3 DNA. D genes are given only for firm matches. Size is omitted from some rows. Given values are once, few, many or a class for expanded clones.

>TRBJ2-1|TRBV9|NA|NA
CASSPGGLHNEQFF
TGTGCCAGCAGCCCAGGGGGACTACACAATGAGCAGTTCTTC
>TRBJ2-4|TRBV19|NA|NA
CASSQRRTLAKNIQYF
TGTGCCAGTAGCCAGCGGAGGACTCTGGCCAAAAACATTCAGTACTTC
>TRBJ1-2|TRBV29-1|NA|NA
CSVVGLGNYGYTF
TGCAGCGTTGTGGGACTGGGTAACTATGGCTACACCTTC
>TRBJ2-6|TRBV5-1|NA|NA
CASSLFSGANVLTF
TGCGCCAGCAGCCTCTTCTCTGGGGCCAACGTCCTGACTTTC
>TRBJ2-3|TRBV6-5|few|NA
CASTSAGFGTDTQYF
TGTGCCAGCACATCGGCCGGATTCGGAACAGATACGCAGTATTTT
>TRBJ2-7|TRBV29-1|NA|TRBD1
CSASGGPTYEQYF
TGCAGCGCGTCAGGGGGCCCGACCTACGAGCAGTACTTC
>TRBJ2-7|TRBV7-8|NA|NA
CASSLAGWDSHGEQYF
TGTGCCAGCAGCTTAGCGGGGTGGGATTCCCATGGGGAGCAGTACTTC
>TRBJ1-2|TRBV2|many|NA
CASSARTESGYTF
TGTGCCAGCAGTGCCCGTACAGAGTCTGGCTACACCTTC
>TRBJ1-5|TRBV28|NA|NA
CASSLAGTRNQPQHF
TGTGCCAGCAGTTTGGCCGGGACCCGCAATCAGCCCCAGCATTTT
>TRBJ1-1|TRBV5-5|once|NA
CASSTTFPQWNTEAFF
TGTGCCAGCAGCACAACCTTCCCCCAGTGGAACACTGAAGCTTTCTTT
>TRBJ2-7|TRBV7-9|few|TRBD1
CASSLVLGTGIYEQYF
TGTGCCAGCAGCTTAGTACTAGGGACAGGGATTTACGAGCAGTACTTC
>TRBJ2-5|TRBV21-1|NA|NA
CASSNREGETQYF
TGTGCCAGCAGCAATAGGGAGGGGGAGACCCAGTACTTC
>TRBJ2-7|TRBV15|NA|TRBD1
CATSRLGQGASYEQYF
TGTGCCACCAGCAGACTTGGACAGGGGGCCTCCTACGAGCAGTACTTC
>TRBJ2-7|TRBV4-1|once|NA
CASSQGMVQNYEQYF
TGCGCCAGCAGCCAAGGTATGGTTCAGAACTACGAGCAGTACTTC
>TRBJ1-2|TRBV5-1|NA|NA
CASSLVPGYYGYTF
TGCGCCAGCAGCCTGGTGCCCGGCTACTATGGCTACACCTTC
>TRBJ2-1|TRBV5-1|NA|TRBD2
CASSLGLAVDEQFF
TGCGCCAGCAGCTTGGGACTAGCGGTCGATGAGCAGTTCTTC
>TRBJ1-2|TRBV5-1|NA|NA
CASSPDVSNYGYTF
TGCGCCAGCAGCCCCGACGTGTCTAACTATGGCTACACCTTC
>TRBJ2-3|TRBV11-2|NA|TRBD2
CASSLSGRQYADTQYF
TGTGCCAGCAGCTTGAGCGGGAGGCAGTATGCAGATACGCAGTATTTT
>TRBJ1-5|TRBV2|few|NA
CASLQGGGQPQHF
TGTGCCAGCTTACAGGGAGGGGGTCAGCCCCAGCATTTT
>TRBJ1-4|TRBV7-2|once|NA
CASSLGTNRDEKLFF
TGTGCCAGCAGCTTAGGGACGAACAGAGATGAAAAACTGTTTTTT
>TRBJ1-4|TRBV2|few|NA
CASRGRGATNEKLFF
TGTGCCAGCAGAGGGCGGGGCGCAACTAATGAAAAACTGTTTTTT
>TRBJ1-5|TRBV4-1|once|NA
CASSHLGRNQPQHF
TGCGCCAGCAGCCACCTCGGGCGCAATCAGCCCCAGCATTTT
>TRBJ1-2|TRBV5-5|NA|NA
CASSLTGKGYTF
TGTGCCAGCAGCTTAACAGGGAAAGGCTACACCTTC
>TRBJ2-5|TRBV9|NA|NA
CASSVYGATRETQYF
TGTGCCAGCAGCGTATACGGGGCTACCAGGGAGACCCAGTACTTC
>TRBJ2-5|TRBV7-9|NA|NA
CASTREETQYF
TGTGCCAGCACAAGGGAAGAGACCCAGTACTTC
>TRBJ2-5|TRBV6-5|NA|NA
CASWGEPLQETQYF
TGTGCCAGCTGGGGGGAGCCGTTACAAGAGACCCAGTACTTC
>TRBJ2-1|TRBV5-1|few|NA
CASSREDFMDEQFF
TGCGCCAGCAGTCGCGAGGATTTCATGGATGAGCAGTTCTTC
>TRBJ2-7|TRBV29-1|NA|TRBD1
CSAARTGSKPVYEQYF
TGCAGCGCCGCCCGGACAGGGTCTAAACCGGTCTACGAGCAGTACTTC
>TRBJ2-7|TRBV11-2|NA|NA
CASSLSTGIYEQYF
TGTGCCAGCAGCTTAAGTACAGGGATCTACGAGCAGTACTTC
>TRBJ1-1|TRBV11-2|NA|NA
CASSLVHSEAFF
TGTGCCAGCAGCTTGGTCCATAGCGAGGCTTTCTTT
>TRBJ1-2|TRBV5-1|NA|NA
CASSLEGRKYYGYTF
TGCGCCAGCAGCTTGGAGGGACGAAAGTACTATGGCTACACCTTC
>TRBJ2-7|TRBV5-1|NA|TRBD1
CASSLGQGVKYF
TGCGCCAGCAGCCTAGGACAGGGGGTCAAGTACTTC
>TRBJ2-7|TRBV27|NA|NA
CASRLGHEQYF
TGTGCCAGCAGGCTCGGCCACGAGCAGTACTTC
>TRBJ2-7|TRBV29-1|NA|TRBD2
CSVEFRGRDQYEQYF
TGCAGCGTTGAATTTCGCGGGAGGGATCAATACGAGCAGTACTTC
>TRBJ2-3|TRBV5-1|NA|TRBD2
CASRAGGTDTQYF
TGCGCCAGCAGGGCGGGGGGCACAGATACGCAGTATTTT
>TRBJ2-7|TRBV2|few|NA
CASRGRVEQYF
TGTGCCAGCAGGGGACGGGTCGAGCAGTACTTC
>TRBJ2-7|TRBV27|few|NA
CASSFSGYEQYF
TGTGCCAGCAGTTTCTCCGGCTACGAGCAGTACTTC
>TRBJ2-7|TRBV7-8|few|NA
CASSLGTLTYEQYF
TGTGCCAGCAGCTTAGGGACGCTTACCTACGAGCAGTACTTC
>TRBJ1-5|TRBV25-1|NA|NA
CASSGEGWNQPQHF
TGTGCCAGCAGCGGCGAGGGGTGGAATCAGCCCCAGCATTTT
>TRBJ1-4|TRBV5-4|few|NA
CASSKAQGVANEKLFF
TGTGCCAGCAGCAAAGCCCAGGGTGTAGCTAATGAAAAACTGTTTTTT
>TRBJ2-1|TRBV7-7|once|NA
CASSLGEFNEQFF
TGTGCCAGCAGCTTAGGGGAGTTTAATGAGCAGTTCTTC